These 31 T cell receptor beta chains were all obtained from the same sample, sequenced in a study of T-cell reconstitution after alpha-beta-depleted transplantation in children. A TCRbeta library incorporating unique molecular identifiers was prepared. One entry per CDR3 protein results from TCRdb running MiXCR on the PCR reads. This table has 330,000 or so distinct CDR3 sequences, 10% appearing once. Sequencing was performed on PBMCs from the stem cell graft donor, taken from the stem cell graft. These receptors were obtained from a human donor who donated a stem cell graft to a child with acute lymphoblastic leukemia.

The chain employs TRBV10-3 and TRBJ1-1, with D possibly TRBD1 on 5 matching bases. The CDR3 runs to 12 residues. The ends were cut back, 7 bases at V and 1 base at J, with 7 bases in the middle. The V gene's germline CDR1 is ENHRY and CDR2 SYGVKD. The CDR3, as DNA: TGTGCCATCACCCAGGGGAACACTGAAGCTTTCTTT. Protein product: CAITQGNTEAFF.

This chain links TRBV7-9 with TRBJ2-7; perhaps TRBD2 as D (6 bases). There are 13 residues in the CDR3. CDR1 and CDR2 (germline): SEHNR, FQNEAQ (reference sequence). Deletions cut 8 bases from V and 7 bases from J, with 18 bases between. The CDR3 loop reads CASVQGPREEQYF. Written as DNA, the CDR3 is TGTGCCAGCGTCCAGGGACCGCGGGAAGAGCAGTACTTC. Looking up the rest from reference TRBV7-9 and TRBJ2-7 gives the full variable domain: DTGVSQNPRHKITKRGQNVTFRCDPISEHNRLYWYRQTLGQGPEFLTYFQNEAQLEKSRLLSDRFSAERPKGSFSTLEIQRTEQGDSAMYLCASVQGPREEQYFGPGTRLTVT.

In its sample, this clonotype was seen a few times. The chain recombines TRBV7-2 with TRBJ1-5; 7 bases are shared with TRBD1. Germline CDR1 SGHTA, CDR2 FQGNSA. The CDR3 is 15 residues long. Trimming took 4 bases from V and 3 from J; bases not matched to a gene: 6. The chain's CDR3 is CASSSTGNTNQPQHF. The CDR3 DNA reads TGTGCCAGCAGCTCGACAGGGAATACCAATCAGCCCCAGCATTTT.

V usage is TRBV20-1 and J usage is TRBJ1-1; D remains ambiguous. The CDR3 covers 12 residues. Trimming took off 0 bases at V and 11 bases at J, with 13 bases between the two ends. From germline, CDR1 is DFQATT and CDR2 SNEGSKA (reference sequence). DNA for the CDR3: TGCAGTGCTAGAGATTGGGGTTTGGGCGCTTTCTTT. Translation gives CSARDWGLGAFF.

This clonotype was detected only a few times. This chain joins TRBV5-6 and TRBJ1-3; D gene ambiguous. CDR1 and CDR2 (germline): SGHDT, YYEEEE. The CDR3 spans 15 residues. The germline V and J ends were trimmed by 0 bases and 0 bases, with 7 bases remaining between them. The CDR3 nucleotides read TGTGCCAGCAGCTTGGGACCACTCTCTGGAAACACCATATATTTT. Its protein product is CASSLGPLSGNTIYF.

This clonotype was seen many times. V gene TRBV7-2 combines with J gene TRBJ2-3, with 13 bases matching TRBD2. CDR3 length: 16 residues. Germline lookup yields CDR1 SGHTA and CDR2 FQGNSA. Trimming at V came to 5 bases and at J to 5 bases, leaving 7 bases not matched to a gene. CDR3 in DNA: TGTGCCAGCAGCCTAGGACTAGCGGGAGCGCAAGATACGCAGTATTTT. Its translation: CASSLGLAGAQDTQYF. The variable domain in full, completed from reference TRBV7-2 and TRBJ2-3, reads GAGVSQSPSNKVTEKGKDVELRCDPISGHTALYWYRQSLGQGLEFLIYFQGNSAPDKSGLPSDRFSAERTGGSVSTLTIQRTQQEDSAVYLCASSLGLAGAQDTQYFGPGTRLTVL.

Comment on this clonotype: A read error may explain this, as a much larger clone is one base away. The CDR3 here is CASSETSGRSYNEQFF. The CDR3 DNA reads as TGTGCCAGCAGTGAGACTAGCGGGCGCTCCTACAATGAGCAGTTCTTC. V is TRBV6-2 or TRBV6-3 and J is TRBJ2-1, with 10 nucleotides matching TRBD2. Germline assignment: CDR1 MNHEY and CDR2 SVGEGT. This CDR3 contains 16 residues. The junction had 4 bases not matched to a gene; V was cut back by 5 bases and J by 0 bases.

The chain has TRBV6-5 and TRBJ2-4; 9 bases fit TRBD1. The V gene end was trimmed by 1 base and the J gene end by 5 bases; junction bases not matched to a gene: 6. The germline CDR1 and CDR2 sequences are MNHEY and SVGAGI. The length of the CDR3 is 16 residues. CDR3 DNA sequence: TGTGCCAGCAGTTACTGGGGGACAGGGTGGCAAAACATTCAGTACTTC. Translation: CASSYWGTGWQNIQYF.

This clonotype was seen more than once but under ten times. The chain joins TRBV12-3 or TRBV12-4 to TRBJ2-2; maybe TRBD2 (6 bases). The CDR3 length is 16 residues. The V end was cut by 3 bases, the J end by 3 bases, with 14 bases between. This CDR3 reads CASSFITGGDTGELFF. CDR3 coding DNA: TGTGCCAGCAGTTTTATTACCGGAGGGGACACCGGGGAGCTGTTTTTT.

V usage is TRBV3-1 and J usage is TRBJ2-5, with TRBD2 matching 11 bases. Germline V lookup: CDR1 LGHDT, CDR2 YNNKEL (reference sequence). This CDR3 spans 17 amino acids. Unmatched junction bases numbered 6, after V lost 3 bases and J lost 0 bases. CDR3 nucleotides: TGTGCCAGCAGCCACGGGACTAGCGGAATGTACCAAGAGACCCAGTACTTC. Amino acid sequence: CASSHGTSGMYQETQYF.

This clonotype was seen a handful of times. V gene TRBV5-1 combines with J gene TRBJ2-3; 10 nucleotides line up with TRBD2. Germline V gene lookup returns CDR1 SGHRS and CDR2 YFSETQ. The junction had 9 bases not matched to a gene; V was cut back by 4 bases and J by 4 bases. This CDR3 is built from 16 residues. The CDR3 DNA is TGCGCCAGCAGCGGCGGACTAGCGGAAACCTCAGATACGCAGTATTTT. Translating gives CASSGGLAETSDTQYF.

This clonotype was observed at least ten times. This chain's CDR3 is CASSPPGDSSYNEQFF. The CDR3 DNA reads TGTGCCAGCAGTCCCCCGGGGGATAGCTCCTACAATGAGCAGTTCTTC. The J gene is TRBJ2-1, the V gene TRBV28; the D gene is possibly TRBD2 (6 bases). CDR1 is MDHEN, CDR2 SYDVKM, per germline. CDR3 length: 16 residues. V dropped 5 bases and J dropped 0 bases, with 14 bases sitting between them.

This clonotype was recorded a few times. The V call is TRBV12-3 or TRBV12-4, the J call TRBJ2-5, with 13 bases matching TRBD2. The J segment lost 2 bases and the V segment lost 5 bases, leaving 17 bases of the junction unmatched. This CDR3 region has 20 residues. CDR3 in DNA: TGTGCCAGCAGTCCTTTTCTCCGGACTAGCGGGAGACGGGGTCAAGAGACCCAGTACTTC. Its translation is CASSPFLRTSGRRGQETQYF.

This clonotype showed up many times. The chain has TRBV12-3 or TRBV12-4 and TRBJ2-1, with D possibly TRBD1 on 6 matching bases. This CDR3 contains 16 residues. V was trimmed by 6 bases and J by 5 bases, leaving 20 bases between them. CDR3 residues: CASSTRGFGGHNEQFF. The CDR3 DNA reads as TGTGCCAGCAGCACCAGGGGATTTGGAGGCCACAATGAGCAGTTCTTC.

This clonotype has at least ten counts. The chain is built from TRBV5-1 and TRBJ2-3; D is uncertain. Germline V lookup: CDR1 SGHRS, CDR2 YFSETQ. The CDR3 is 13 residues long. V dropped 2 bases and J dropped 2 bases, with 6 bases sitting between them. CDR3: CASSLDFTDTQYF. The CDR3 DNA sequence: TGCGCCAGCAGCTTAGACTTCACAGATACGCAGTATTTT.

In regard to this clonotype: A much larger clonotype is one base distant, so this may be a read error. The chain is built from TRBV5-1 and TRBJ1-1; the match to TRBD1 covers 7 bases. The junction had 11 bases not matched to a gene; V was cut back by 4 bases and J by 5 bases. The CDR3 contains 15 residues. CDR1 and CDR2 (germline): SGHRS, YFSETQ. CDR3 region: CASSMAGTVSTEAFF. The CDR3 coding sequence is TGCGCCAGCAGCATGGCGGGGACAGTGAGTACTGAAGCTTTCTTT.

This clonotype was counted between two and nine times. V gene TRBV27 combines with J gene TRBJ2-1; TRBD2 might be the D (5 bases). V lost 5 bases and J lost 8, with 16 bases in between. The CDR3 loop spans 14 amino acids. In germline, CDR1 is MNHEY, CDR2 SMNVEV (reference sequence). CDR3 nucleotides: TGTGCCAGCAGTCCCCGGACTGTGCGGGATGAGCAGTTCTTC. Its protein is CASSPRTVRDEQFF.

This clonotype was observed many times. The genes are TRBV5-1 and TRBJ2-1, with TRBD2 identical over 13 bases. This CDR3 has 16 residues. Germline CDR1 and CDR2: SGHRS and YFSETQ. The J segment lost 8 bases and the V segment lost 0 bases, leaving 5 bases of the junction unmatched. For the CDR3, the DNA is TGCGCCAGCAGCTTGGGGACTAGCGGGAGAATCCATGAGCAGTTCTTC. It encodes CASSLGTSGRIHEQFF. The variable domain in full, with the rest retrieved from reference TRBV5-1 and TRBJ2-1, is KAGVTQTPRYLIKTRGQQVTLSCSPISGHRSVSWYQQTPGQGLQFLFEYFSETQRNKGNFPGRFSGRQFSNSRSEMNVSTLELGDSALYLCASSLGTSGRIHEQFFGPGTRLTVL.

The rearrangement links TRBV7-9 to TRBJ1-2; TRBD1 aligns across 9 bases. V dropped 3 bases and J dropped 1; count of bases not matched to a gene: 6. This CDR3 has 16 residues. Germline V gene data show CDR1 as SEHNR and CDR2 as FQNEAQ (reference sequence). The CDR3 loop is CASSFLGQGLNYGYTF. The DNA of the CDR3 is TGTGCCAGCAGCTTCCTGGGACAGGGACTTAACTATGGCTACACCTTC.

The rearrangement joins TRBV12-3 or TRBV12-4 to TRBJ2-7; 8 nucleotides agree with TRBD1. V shed 7 bases and J 4 bases; nucleotides not matched to a gene: 15. This CDR3 comprises 16 residues. CDR3 residues: CASTRGRGRRGYEQYF. The CDR3 DNA follows: TGTGCCAGCACCCGAGGCAGGGGGCGACGGGGATACGAGCAGTACTTC.

In this sample, this clonotype turned up many times. The CDR3 loop reads CASSLDGGRGQPQHF. As DNA, the CDR3 is TGCGCCAGCAGCCTCGACGGGGGGCGAGGTCAGCCCCAGCATTTT. The rearrangement uses TRBV4-1 and TRBJ1-5; D is perhaps TRBD1 (6 bases). V lost 4 bases to trimming and J lost 6 bases, with 16 bases between them. From germline, CDR1 is MGHRA and CDR2 YSYEKL. This CDR3 has 15 residues.

The chain uses TRBV4-3 and TRBJ2-1, with D possibly being TRBD2 (7 bases). This CDR3 comprises 16 residues. Per the germline V gene, CDR1 is LGHNA and CDR2 is YSLEER. The V end was cut by 0 bases, the J end by 7 bases, with 16 bases between. CDR3 amino acids: CASSQDRGGAGNEQFF. CDR3 in DNA: TGCGCCAGCAGCCAAGATAGGGGGGGGGCTGGGAATGAGCAGTTCTTC.

This chain joins TRBV7-2 and TRBJ2-3; no definite D call. Germline V gene lookup returns CDR1 SGHTA and CDR2 FQGNSA. There are 11 residues in the CDR3. Trimming took off 5 bases at V and 7 bases at J, with 7 bases between the two ends. The DNA of the CDR3 is TGTGCCAGCAGCAGCCGGTATACGCAGTATTTT. It yields the protein CASSSRYTQYF. The whole variable domain, remainder taken from reference TRBV7-2 and TRBJ2-3, is GAGVSQSPSNKVTEKGKDVELRCDPISGHTALYWYRQSLGQGLEFLIYFQGNSAPDKSGLPSDRFSAERTGGSVSTLTIQRTQQEDSAVYLCASSSRYTQYFGPGTRLTVL.

This chain joins TRBV2 and TRBJ2-1; 10 positions match TRBD2. The CDR3 has 15 residues. Per the germline V gene, CDR1 is SNHLY and CDR2 is FYNNEI. V gave up 7 bases and J gave up 6 bases; unmatched junction bases: 9. CDR3 nucleotides: TGTGCCAGCAATCCAAGGACTAGCGGAGTCAATGAGCAGTTCTTC. It is translated as CASNPRTSGVNEQFF.

This sequence joins TRBV20-1 and TRBJ2-3; the D gene is possibly TRBD2 (6 bases). Germline-derived CDR1 and CDR2 are DFQATT and SNEGSKA (reference sequence). The CDR3 runs to 15 residues. V was trimmed by 0 bases and J by 0 bases, leaving 10 bases between them. CDR3 protein: CSARDGRESTDTQYF. CDR3 nucleotide sequence: TGCAGTGCTAGAGATGGACGGGAGAGCACAGATACGCAGTATTTT.

In this sample, this clonotype turned up a few times. The V gene is TRBV6-1, the J gene TRBJ2-1, with D tentatively TRBD1 or TRBD2 (7 bases each). The CDR3 runs to 17 residues. V was trimmed by 0 bases and J by 7 bases, leaving 19 bases between them. Germline V gene data show CDR1 as MNHNS and CDR2 as SASEGT. The CDR3 reads CASSEAFIAGGGNEQFF. In nucleotides, the CDR3 is TGTGCCAGCAGTGAAGCGTTTATCGCAGGGGGAGGGAATGAGCAGTTCTTC.

DNA for the CDR3: TGTGCCAGCAGCCTTGGGACTAGCGGCATTTCTAGCACAGATACGCAGTATTTT. It codes for CASSLGTSGISSTDTQYF. The J gene is TRBJ2-3, the V gene TRBV11-2; 11 nucleotides match TRBD2. CDR1 is SGHAT, CDR2 FQNNGV, per germline. The CDR3 extends over 18 amino acids. V dropped 5 bases and J dropped 0; count of bases not matched to a gene: 10. Supplemented by reference TRBV11-2 and TRBJ2-3, the full variable domain reads EAGVAQSPRYKIIEKRQSVAFWCNPISGHATLYWYQQILGQGPKLLIQFQNNGVVDDSQLPKDRFSAERLKGVDSTLKIQPAKLEDSAVYLCASSLGTSGISSTDTQYFGPGTRLTVL.

This clonotype was counted ten times or more. V is TRBV9 and J is TRBJ2-7; D not resolved. From germline, CDR1 is SGDLS and CDR2 YYNGEE. The CDR3 has 12 residues. V was pared by 3 bases and J by 6 bases, with 10 bases between. CDR3 amino acids: CASSGRSAEQYF. CDR3 bases: TGTGCCAGCAGCGGTCGCTCGGCCGAGCAGTACTTC.

The genes are TRBV15 and TRBJ2-7; TRBD2 matches at 7 bases. Unmatched junction bases numbered 14, after V lost 0 bases and J lost 3 bases. Germline assignment: CDR1 LNHNV and CDR2 YYDKDF (reference sequence). The CDR3 totals 18 residues. The CDR3 sequence: CATSRDNVAGVLLYEQYF. The CDR3 bases are TGTGCCACCAGCAGAGATAACGTGGCGGGGGTCCTACTCTACGAGCAGTACTTC.

This clonotype was observed a handful of times. The rearrangement links TRBV3-1 to TRBJ2-3; D not resolved. With 3 bases removed from V and 4 bases from J, the gap between germline ends came to 5 bases. CDR3 length: 12 residues. Germline CDR1 LGHDT, CDR2 YNNKEL (reference sequence). CDR3: CASSHGADTQYF. As DNA, the CDR3 is TGTGCCAGCAGCCACGGAGCAGATACGCAGTATTTT.

This clonotype has just a few counts. As DNA, the CDR3 is TGTGCCAGCAGCTGGGGGGCTAGCGGAGCCTCCTACAATGAGCAGTTCTTC. Protein sequence: CASSWGASGASYNEQFF. V gene TRBV7-9 combines with J gene TRBJ2-1; a possible D gene is TRBD2 (7 bases). Germline V gives CDR1 SEHNR, CDR2 FQNEAQ (reference sequence). Trimming stripped 4 bases from V and 0 bases from J, with 16 bases between. This CDR3 region has 17 residues. Using reference TRBV7-9 and TRBJ2-1 for the parts outside the CDR3, the full variable domain is DTGVSQNPRHKITKRGQNVTFRCDPISEHNRLYWYRQTLGQGPEFLTYFQNEAQLEKSRLLSDRFSAERPKGSFSTLEIQRTEQGDSAMYLCASSWGASGASYNEQFFGPGTRLTVL.